This TCR beta chain was sequenced during a study of OX40 agonist ivuxolimab in advanced cancers. About the research overall: The dose-escalation cohort was approximately 84% male, with a mean age of 60 years, ranging about 23 to 90. Study-wide results and limits: There was clonal expansion of CD4+ and CD8+ blood T cells by week 6 at 0.1 to 3.0 mg/kg.

Worth noting for this clone: As yet, its antigen is unknown.

Repertoires were generated with immunoSEQ multiplex PCR, while TCRdb's copy carries only in-frame clones and drops some. In the table there are tens of thousands of clones, approximately 92% of which are singletons. This TCR was recovered from an adult with an advanced solid tumor such as melanoma, head and neck, liver or kidney cancer. The starting material was CD4+ or CD8+ T cells sorted from blood, obtained in a trial of the OX40 agonist ivuxolimab.

The CDR3 spells CASSETVVGETQYF. As DNA, the CDR3 is TGTGCCAGCAGCGAGACAGTCGTGGGGGAGACCCAGTACTTC. The chain joins TRBV9 to TRBJ2-5; possibly TRBD1 for D (5 bases). This CDR3 has 14 amino acids. CDR1 SGDLS and CDR2 YYNGEE come from the germline V gene. V was cut by 3 bases and J by 5 bases, with 14 bases left in between.